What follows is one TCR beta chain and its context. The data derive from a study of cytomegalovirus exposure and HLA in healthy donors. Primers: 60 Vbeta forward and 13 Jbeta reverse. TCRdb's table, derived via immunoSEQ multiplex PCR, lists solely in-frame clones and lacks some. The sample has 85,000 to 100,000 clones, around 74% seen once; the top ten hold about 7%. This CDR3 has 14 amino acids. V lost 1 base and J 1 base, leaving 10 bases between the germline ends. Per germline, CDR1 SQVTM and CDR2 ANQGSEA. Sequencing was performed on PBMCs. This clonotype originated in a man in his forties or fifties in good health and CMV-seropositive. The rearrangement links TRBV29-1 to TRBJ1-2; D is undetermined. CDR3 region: CSVEGREDNYGYTF. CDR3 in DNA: TGCAGCGTTGAAGGGCGAGAGGATAACTATGGCTACACCTTC.